This is a list of T cell receptor beta chains from one sample in a study of T-cell reconstitution after alpha-beta-depleted transplantation in children. TCRdb fed the PCR reads into MiXCR, producing one record per CDR3 protein. This table holds 210,000 or so distinct CDR3 sequences, around 9.5% found once. Sample: PBMCs from the stem cell graft donor, taken from the stem cell graft. The receptors come from a human donor who donated a stem cell graft to a child with acute lymphoblastic leukemia. The CDR3 runs from the conserved cysteine through the conserved F or W. A D gene is named only where the DNA matches it firmly. The size of a clone is reported for some rows only, either as once, few or many, or as a class for expanded clones.

v_gene	d_gene	j_gene	abundance	len	CDR3nt	CDR3aa
TRBV7-9	-	TRBJ2-2	-	17	TGTGCCAGCAGACCCGGGCTTAGACAATCGAACACCGGGGAGCTGTTTTTT	CASRPGLRQSNTGELFF
TRBV3-1	-	TRBJ2-7	-	15	TGTGCCAGCAGCCAGTTGGCTGGGTCTCGGGACGAGCAGTACTTC	CASSQLAGSRDEQYF
TRBV20-1	-	TRBJ2-7	many	14	TGCAGTGCTAGCCTCGGACACAGCTCCTACGAGCAGTACTTC	CSASLGHSSYEQYF
TRBV5-1	-	TRBJ2-5	-	15	TGCGCCAGCAGCTTGGCTAGAACCACCGAAGAGACCCAGTACTTC	CASSLARTTEETQYF
TRBV7-9	-	TRBJ2-7	few	15	TGTGCCAGCGGTAGACTCGGGACGGGCGTGGACGAGCAGTACTTC	CASGRLGTGVDEQYF
TRBV20-1	-	TRBJ1-1	-	11	TGCAGTGCTAGGGTGAACACTGAAGCTTTCTTT	CSARVNTEAFF
TRBV12-3/TRBV12-4	-	TRBJ2-7	many	12	TGTGCCAGCAGTTTATTAGCCTACGAGCAGTACTTC	CASSLLAYEQYF
TRBV28	TRBD1	TRBJ1-1	many	14	TGTGCCAGCAGTCAGGGACAGGGGGCGGCGGGAGCTTTCTTT	CASSQGQGAAGAFF
TRBV29-1	-	TRBJ1-1	-	12	TGCAGCGTTGAAGTTTTGGCGCTCGGGGCTTTCTTT	CSVEVLALGAFF
TRBV7-6	-	TRBJ2-1	few	17	TGTGCCAGCAGCTTAGCTTCTGTCCAGGGTAATAGGAATGAGCAGTTCTTC	CASSLASVQGNRNEQFF
TRBV6-1	-	TRBJ1-1	few	14	TGTGCCAGCACCGTGGGTTTACTTAACACTGAAGCTTTCTTT	CASTVGLLNTEAFF
TRBV11-3	-	TRBJ1-4	few	13	TGTGCCAGCAGCTTAGTCTACGGTGAAAAACTGTTTTTT	CASSLVYGEKLFF
TRBV6-1	TRBD1	TRBJ1-2	few	14	TGTGCCAGCAGTAAACCGGGACAGGTCGATGGCTACACCTTC	CASSKPGQVDGYTF
TRBV7-2	TRBD2	TRBJ2-7	-	16	TGTGCCAGCAGCTCTCGGGGGGACGGCTACTCCTACGAGCAGTACTTC	CASSSRGDGYSYEQYF
TRBV3-1	TRBD1	TRBJ1-6	few	16	TGTGCCAGCAGCCATGGACAGGGTGCATCGGGTTCACCCCTCCACTTT	CASSHGQGASGSPLHF
TRBV12-3/TRBV12-4	TRBD1	TRBJ1-5	few	13	TGTGCCAGCAGTTGGGGACAGAATCAGCCCCAGCATTTT	CASSWGQNQPQHF
TRBV29-1	-	TRBJ1-2	many	11	TGCAGCGTTCCACAAGAATATGGCTACACCTTC	CSVPQEYGYTF
TRBV7-6	-	TRBJ1-3	many	19	TGTGCCAGCAGCGCCCTGAGGGTGGGGTCCAGTAACTCTGGAAACACCATATATTTT	CASSALRVGSSNSGNTIYF
TRBV27	TRBD1	TRBJ1-6	many	18	TGTGCCAGCAGTTTATCGGCCACCCGGGGACAGATGTATTCACCCCTCCACTTT	CASSLSATRGQMYSPLHF
TRBV29-1	TRBD1	TRBJ2-5	-	14	TGCAGCGTTGGGTATGGACAGGGGTCGGTGACCCAGTACTTC	CSVGYGQGSVTQYF
TRBV5-1	-	TRBJ2-1	many	16	TGCGCCAGCAGCCCCTTCGGGCAGGGGACCTACAATGAGCAGTTCTTC	CASSPFGQGTYNEQFF
TRBV5-1	-	TRBJ2-3	many	13	TGCGCCAGCAGCCCAGTTGGTGCAGATACGCAGTATTTT	CASSPVGADTQYF
TRBV6-4	-	TRBJ1-6	-	15	TGTGCCAGCAGTGAATTTGAGGGAGGGCGGTCACCCCTCCACTTT	CASSEFEGGRSPLHF
TRBV12-3/TRBV12-4	TRBD1	TRBJ2-7	many	15	TGTGCCAGCAGTCTGTCCCACGGGACAGTTTACGAGCAGTACTTC	CASSLSHGTVYEQYF
TRBV5-1	-	TRBJ1-1	many	14	TGCGCCAGCAGCTTTGGCTTCATGAACACTGAAGCTTTCTTT	CASSFGFMNTEAFF
TRBV14	TRBD2	TRBJ2-1	-	14	TGTGCCAGCTCCCCTAGCGGTATTTACAATGAGCAGTTCTTC	CASSPSGIYNEQFF